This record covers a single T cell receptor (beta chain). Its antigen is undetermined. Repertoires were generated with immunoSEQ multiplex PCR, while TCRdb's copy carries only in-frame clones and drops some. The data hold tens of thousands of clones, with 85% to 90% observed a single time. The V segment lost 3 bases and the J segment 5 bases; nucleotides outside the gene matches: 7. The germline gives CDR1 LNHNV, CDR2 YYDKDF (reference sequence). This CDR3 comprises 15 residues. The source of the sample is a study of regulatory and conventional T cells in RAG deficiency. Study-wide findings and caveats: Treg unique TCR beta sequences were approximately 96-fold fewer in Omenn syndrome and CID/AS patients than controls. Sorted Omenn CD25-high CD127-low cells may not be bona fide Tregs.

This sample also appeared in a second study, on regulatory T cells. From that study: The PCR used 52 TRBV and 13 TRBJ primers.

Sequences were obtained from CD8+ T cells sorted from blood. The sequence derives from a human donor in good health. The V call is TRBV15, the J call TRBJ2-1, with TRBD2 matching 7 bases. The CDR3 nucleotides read TGTGCCACCAGCAGGGCTAGCGGTCCCCACAATGAGCAGTTCTTC. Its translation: CATSRASGPHNEQFF.